The entry below describes one T cell receptor (beta chain). Its antigen is as yet unknown. The authors split each subset's genomic DNA evenly across several immunoSEQ plates. Repertoires were generated with immunoSEQ multiplex PCR, while TCRdb's copy carries only in-frame clones and drops some. This table holds roughly 500,000 clones, about 96% found once. This specimen comes from a study of shared clonotypes between healthy human individuals. General observations from the study: Around 5.3% of naive CD4 clonotypes were shared across a few donors. Enrolling few donors narrowed the genetic and exposure-history diversity that was represented.

The V gene lost 0 bases and the J gene lost 5 bases, with 10 bases spanning the gap. Germline-derived CDR1 and CDR2 are GTSNPN and SVGIG (reference sequence). The CDR3 sequence is 13 residues long. Each of the donors was a healthy adult who was HIV-negative and had not had a recent acute infection or vaccination. Sequencing input: naive CD4+ T cells sorted from blood. The subset was: CD45RA+ positively selected. The TCR originated in a woman in her twenties or thirties in good health. V gene TRBV30 combines with J gene TRBJ2-5; the D is unclear. As DNA, the CDR3 is TGTGCCTGGAGTGTAGCATTTTTGGAGACCCAGTACTTC. This translates into CAWSVAFLETQYF.